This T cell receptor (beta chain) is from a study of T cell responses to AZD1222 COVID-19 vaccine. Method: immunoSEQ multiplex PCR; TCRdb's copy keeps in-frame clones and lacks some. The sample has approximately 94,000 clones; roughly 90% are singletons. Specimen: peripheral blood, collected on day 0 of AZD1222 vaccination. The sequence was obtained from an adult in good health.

The CDR3 loop is CAISPDRAGNTIYF. DNA of the CDR3: TGTGCCATCAGTCCGGACAGGGCCGGAAACACCATATATTTT. V is TRBV10-3 and J is TRBJ1-3, with TRBD1 matching 8 bases. The CDR3 consists of 14 residues. V lost 5 bases, J lost 4 bases, and 4 bases stayed unmatched. Germline V CDR1 and CDR2: ENHRY, SYGVKD.